This T cell receptor (beta chain) was identified in a study of CD4 and CD8 cells across lung adenocarcinoma regions (dated by TCRdb to the late 2010s). With regard to the full study: To look at intratumor heterogeneity in the T cell receptor repertoire, the study compared tumor centers against tumor margins.

The V end gives up 6 bases and the J end 13 bases, leaving 15 bases in the junction not matched to a gene. For CDR1 and CDR2, the germline V gene lists MNHNS and SASEGT. Spanning cysteine to phenylalanine, the CDR3 consists of 14 amino acids. This entry keeps only the CDR3 DNA: 42 bases, framed from base 1. Only one count was recorded for this clonotype. The clone's antigen remains unknown. No much larger clone is present one base from it, and per-base qualities are unavailable. A lone read gives weak evidence. The donors were patients who had localized lung adenocarcinoma, which is a subtype of non-small cell lung cancer. The samples were taken from the centers of localized lung adenocarcinomas. For TCR repertoire analysis, CD8+ T cells from tumor tissue were profiled apart from CD4+ T cells. Library preparation was by PCR. The run used a HiSeq X Ten. TCRdb reprocessing: public reads trimmed at Q25 with fastp, clones called with MiXCR, in-frame beta chains kept. Each CDR3 protein appears once, grouped with its most common genes and DNA. The sample has about 6,500 distinct CDR3 sequences on record, around half of them singletons. Approximately 19% of the sample lies in the top ten.

The sequence joins TRBV6-1 to TRBJ2-4; TRBD2 fits 7 bases in the junction. Sample: CD8+ T cells from the center of a lung tumor. The cell subset or site label of this sample denotes: tumor center region. This clonotype originated in a female donor with lung adenocarcinoma. The CD4 and CD8 labels of this study may be unreliable. The CDR3 reads CASRGLGGKNTQYF. The sequenced DNA is TGTGCCAGCAGGGGGCTGGGGGGGAAGAATACGCAGTACTTC.